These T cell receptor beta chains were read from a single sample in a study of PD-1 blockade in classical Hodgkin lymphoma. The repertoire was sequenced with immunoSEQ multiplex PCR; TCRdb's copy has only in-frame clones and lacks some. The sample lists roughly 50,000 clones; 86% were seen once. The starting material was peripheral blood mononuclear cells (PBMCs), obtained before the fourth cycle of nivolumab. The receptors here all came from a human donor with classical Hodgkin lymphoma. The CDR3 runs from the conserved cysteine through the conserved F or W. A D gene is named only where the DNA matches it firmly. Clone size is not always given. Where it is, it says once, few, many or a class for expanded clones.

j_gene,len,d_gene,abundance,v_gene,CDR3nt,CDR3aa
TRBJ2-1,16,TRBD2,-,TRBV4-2,TGTGCCAGCAGCCCTGGGGCTAGCGGGAGTCGGAATGAGCAGTTCTTC,CASSPGASGSRNEQFF
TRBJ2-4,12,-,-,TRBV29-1,TGCAGCGTTGGGGCGGGGCCGGGCATTCAGTACTTC,CSVGAGPGIQYF
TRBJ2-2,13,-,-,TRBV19,TGTGCCAGTAGTGGGGCGAACACCGGGGAGCTGTTTTTT,CASSGANTGELFF
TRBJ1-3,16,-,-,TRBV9,TGTGCCAGCAGCCCCGGGATGGAATTATCTGGAAACACCATATATTTT,CASSPGMELSGNTIYF
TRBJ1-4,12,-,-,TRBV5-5,TGTGCCAGCAGCTTCCGGGGGGAAAAACTGTTTTTT,CASSFRGEKLFF
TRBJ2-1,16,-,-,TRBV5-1,TGCGCCAGCAGCTTGGTCGGTGGTCGCTCCTACAATGAGCAGTTCTTC,CASSLVGGRSYNEQFF
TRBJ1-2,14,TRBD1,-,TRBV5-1,TGCGCCAGCAGCACCTCCGCAGAACAGGGGAGCTACACCTTC,CASSTSAEQGSYTF
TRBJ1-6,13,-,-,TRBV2,TGTGCCAGCTCAGACAGGCATAATTCACCCCTCCACTTT,CASSDRHNSPLHF
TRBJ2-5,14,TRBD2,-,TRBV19,TGTGCCAGTAGTGCGGGACTAGCGGTCGATACCCAGTACTTC,CASSAGLAVDTQYF
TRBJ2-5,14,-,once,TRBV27,TGTGCCAGCAGTACACAGGGGAGGAGGGAGACCCAGTACTTC,CASSTQGRRETQYF
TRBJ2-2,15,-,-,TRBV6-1,TGTGCCAGCAGTGGCCTAACAGCGAACACCGGGGAGCTGTTTTTT,CASSGLTANTGELFF